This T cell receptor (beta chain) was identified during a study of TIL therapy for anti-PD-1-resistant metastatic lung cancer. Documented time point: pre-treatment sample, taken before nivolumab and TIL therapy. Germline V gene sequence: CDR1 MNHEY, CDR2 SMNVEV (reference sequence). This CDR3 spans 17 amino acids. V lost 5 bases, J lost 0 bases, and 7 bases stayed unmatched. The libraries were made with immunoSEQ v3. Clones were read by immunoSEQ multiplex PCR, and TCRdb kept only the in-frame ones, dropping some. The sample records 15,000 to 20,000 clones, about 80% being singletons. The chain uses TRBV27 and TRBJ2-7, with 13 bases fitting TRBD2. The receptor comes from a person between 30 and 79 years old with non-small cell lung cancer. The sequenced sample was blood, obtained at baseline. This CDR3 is CASSLGTSGAPSYEQYF. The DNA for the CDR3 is TGTGCCAGCAGTCTCGGGACTAGCGGGGCCCCCTCCTACGAGCAGTACTTC.